This is a list of T cell receptor beta chains from one sample in a study of blood T cell repertoires in COVID-19. TCRdb's table, derived via immunoSEQ multiplex PCR, lists solely in-frame clones and lacks some. Counted here are 330,000 or so clones, roughly 90% occurring once; the ten biggest clones make up around 18%. The sequenced material came from PBMCs or T cells enriched from blood (not recorded which). The receptor set was obtained from a woman aged 25 to 39 who had recovered from COVID-19. CDR3s leave out the opening cysteine and the closing phenylalanine or tryptophan. Clone size is shown for a subset of rows, as once, few, many or a class of expanded clone.

v_gene,abundance,j_gene,CDR3aa
TRBV27,NA,TRBJ1-2,ASSLSGGGARGYT
TRBV5-4,NA,TRBJ2-1,ASSFGVSALAVNEQF
TRBV4-1,NA,TRBJ2-7,ASSQGLAYEQY
TRBV4-3,once,TRBJ2-7,ASSQDSRGEQY
TRBV4-2,NA,TRBJ2-2,ASSLVLGNTGELF
TRBV18,NA,TRBJ1-3,ASSTFSGNTIY
TRBV6-2/TRBV6-3,NA,TRBJ2-1,ASSYSRTSGRSYNEQF
TRBV5-1,NA,TRBJ2-5,ASRSGTSGTTQY
TRBV29-1,NA,TRBJ2-5,SVELSATGVYQETQY
TRBV13,NA,TRBJ2-1,ASSGTSGGHNEQF
TRBV15,NA,TRBJ1-1,ATSRDFSRMNTEAF
TRBV4-3,NA,TRBJ2-7,ASSQVGGATGGSYEQY
TRBV7-9,NA,TRBJ1-2,ASSSLGYGYT
TRBV5-4,NA,TRBJ2-7,ASSRGQSLYEQY
TRBV27,once,TRBJ1-2,ASSLRRDAGYT
TRBV9,NA,TRBJ2-2,ASSAQTTSAGELF
TRBV7-9,NA,TRBJ2-7,ASSLGTGLYEQY
TRBV7-9,NA,TRBJ2-2,ASRPGTGATTGELF
TRBV5-1,few,TRBJ2-1,ASSLGQRGDEQF
TRBV7-7,NA,TRBJ2-2,ASSLTGVDTGELF
TRBV3-1/TRBV3-2,NA,TRBJ1-2,ASMGTPGQGSYGYT
TRBV24-1,NA,TRBJ2-7,ATGTGGSYEQY
TRBV24-1,NA,TRBJ1-3,ATSDLKQGRTLGNTIY
TRBV28,NA,TRBJ2-2,ASSRTGYTGELF
TRBV7-2,NA,TRBJ1-5,ASSPTSGQPQH
TRBV5-1,NA,TRBJ1-4,ASSLSGTNEKLF
TRBV20-1,NA,TRBJ1-2,SANDRRNYGYT
TRBV12-3/TRBV12-4,NA,TRBJ2-2,ASSLTGDGELF
TRBV6-2/TRBV6-3,NA,TRBJ2-1,ASSYSSVDRGHEQF
TRBV19,once,TRBJ2-5,ASSNPTRMETQY
TRBV11-2,NA,TRBJ2-1,ASSPPGTSRSEQF
TRBV21-1,NA,TRBJ1-4,ASSKALDRQGRNEKLF
TRBV27,NA,TRBJ2-4,ASKLAGGGFGKNIQY
TRBV7-3,once,TRBJ2-1,ASSLDPGTSGDNEQF
TRBV30,NA,TRBJ2-7,AWSDRTGGRSYEQY
TRBV28,NA,TRBJ2-1,ASSPGTSGRNEQF
TRBV3-1/TRBV3-2,NA,TRBJ1-2,ASSLPGQIYGYT
TRBV29-1,NA,TRBJ1-1,SALRQGWRTEAF
TRBV24-1,once,TRBJ1-1,ATSDPLTGPEAF
TRBV6-5,NA,TRBJ1-1,ASSRGWPWNTEAF
TRBV21-1,NA,TRBJ2-7,ASSKVGRTVGYEQY
TRBV4-1,NA,TRBJ2-4,ASSHVRGINAPKRHKNIQY
TRBV28,NA,TRBJ1-3,ASSPTGPSGNTIY
TRBV2,NA,TRBJ2-2,ATTRLAGTGELF
TRBV5-1,NA,TRBJ2-3,ASSLAGGADTQY
TRBV4-1,NA,TRBJ2-4,ASSQVPFIAKNIQY
TRBV7-2,NA,TRBJ1-3,ASSLQGARNTIY
TRBV6-5,NA,TRBJ2-3,ASSPLAGGRY
TRBV7-2,NA,TRBJ1-6,ASSLDPTTYNSPLH
TRBV28,NA,TRBJ2-7,ASLSRETYEQY
TRBV7-9,NA,TRBJ2-5,ASSLRHPAGETQY
TRBV5-4,NA,TRBJ2-2,ASSSNLVPGELF
TRBV21-1,NA,TRBJ1-3,ASKSPAIRAPVGNTIY
TRBV4-2,NA,TRBJ2-4,ASSQQGTSGGRTKNIQY
TRBV3-1/TRBV3-2,NA,TRBJ1-3,ASSQDEEGAQFSGNTIY
TRBV12-3/TRBV12-4,NA,TRBJ2-1,ASSLTGAEQF
TRBV11-3,NA,TRBJ2-7,ASSLGVWPAGDYEQY